This is a list of T cell receptor beta chains from one sample in a study of beta chain features in type 1 diabetes. Sequencing used immunoSEQ multiplex PCR; TCRdb keeps in-frame clones, though not all of them. Among under 400,000 clones listed, roughly 12% were seen once. The sequenced sample consisted of naive CD4+ T cells from blood. Receptor source: a man aged 18 to 35 in good health. Both conserved end residues are part of each CDR3. Each record gives: CDR3 protein, CDR3 DNA, clone size, V gene, J gene, D gene. D genes are given only for firm matches. The size entry is marked missing in some rows and otherwise reads once, few, many or a size class.

CDR3aa: CASSVQGNTEAFF
CDR3nt: TGTGCCAGTAGTGTACAGGGAAACACTGAAGCTTTCTTT
abundance: -
v_gene: TRBV19
j_gene: TRBJ1-1
d_gene: -

CDR3aa: CSVVGSYNEQFF
CDR3nt: TGCAGCGTTGTCGGCTCCTACAATGAGCAGTTCTTC
abundance: -
v_gene: TRBV29-1
j_gene: TRBJ2-1
d_gene: -

CDR3aa: CASSTFPSGVGETQYF
CDR3nt: TGTGCCAGCAGCACATTTCCCTCGGGAGTCGGTGAGACCCAGTACTTC
abundance: few
v_gene: TRBV9
j_gene: TRBJ2-5
d_gene: -

CDR3aa: CATGTGFTKNIQYF
CDR3nt: TGTGCCACCGGGACAGGGTTTACCAAAAACATTCAGTACTTC
abundance: few
v_gene: TRBV6-1
j_gene: TRBJ2-4
d_gene: TRBD1

CDR3aa: CASSPPGTTHYEQYF
CDR3nt: TGTGCCAGCAGCCCACCGGGGACTACTCACTACGAGCAGTACTTC
abundance: few
v_gene: TRBV28
j_gene: TRBJ2-7
d_gene: TRBD2

CDR3aa: CASSLITGDHTDTQYF
CDR3nt: TGCGCCAGCAGCTTGATTACAGGGGACCACACAGATACGCAGTATTTT
abundance: few
v_gene: TRBV5-1
j_gene: TRBJ2-3
d_gene: TRBD1

CDR3aa: CASSPGTVGTYNEQFF
CDR3nt: TGTGCCAGCAGTCCGGGGACAGTGGGGACCTACAATGAGCAGTTCTTC
abundance: -
v_gene: TRBV5-4
j_gene: TRBJ2-1
d_gene: TRBD1

CDR3aa: CAISRDRSTDTQYF
CDR3nt: TGTGCCATCAGTCGGGACAGGAGCACAGATACGCAGTATTTT
abundance: few
v_gene: TRBV10-3
j_gene: TRBJ2-3
d_gene: TRBD1

CDR3aa: CASSGGTSGRHEQFF
CDR3nt: TGTGCCAGCAGCGGTGGGACTAGCGGGAGGCATGAGCAGTTCTTC
abundance: few
v_gene: TRBV7-2
j_gene: TRBJ2-1
d_gene: TRBD2

CDR3aa: CASSLVRGSYNEQFF
CDR3nt: TGCGCCAGCAGCTTGGTCAGGGGATCCTACAATGAGCAGTTCTTC
abundance: few
v_gene: TRBV5-1
j_gene: TRBJ2-1
d_gene: -

CDR3aa: CASSLGLAGPTVGDTQYF
CDR3nt: TGTGCCAGCAGCTTGGGACTAGCGGGGCCAACCGTGGGAGATACGCAGTATTTT
abundance: -
v_gene: TRBV5-4
j_gene: TRBJ2-3
d_gene: TRBD2

CDR3aa: CASRTLAGAGEQYF
CDR3nt: TGCGCCAGCAGAACGCTCGCGGGGGCTGGCGAGCAGTACTTC
abundance: few
v_gene: TRBV5-1
j_gene: TRBJ2-7
d_gene: -

CDR3aa: CASSLTSGGSYNEQFF
CDR3nt: TGTGCCAGCAGCCTGACTAGCGGGGGCTCCTACAATGAGCAGTTCTTC
abundance: few
v_gene: TRBV28
j_gene: TRBJ2-1
d_gene: TRBD2

CDR3aa: CASSSDSYNEQFF
CDR3nt: TGTGCCAGCAGTTCGGACTCTTACAATGAGCAGTTCTTC
abundance: few
v_gene: TRBV2
j_gene: TRBJ2-1
d_gene: -

CDR3aa: CASTVSGISAGYTF
CDR3nt: TGTGCCAGCACCGTATCCGGGATCTCTGCTGGCTACACCTTC
abundance: -
v_gene: TRBV11-2
j_gene: TRBJ1-2
d_gene: -

CDR3aa: CASGHPTYEQYF
CDR3nt: TGCGCCAGCGGACACCCAACCTACGAGCAGTACTTC
abundance: few
v_gene: TRBV10-2
j_gene: TRBJ2-7
d_gene: -

CDR3aa: CASSPDRAMTDTQYF
CDR3nt: TGTGCCAGCAGTCCGGACAGGGCGATGACAGATACGCAGTATTTT
abundance: few
v_gene: TRBV2
j_gene: TRBJ2-3
d_gene: TRBD1

CDR3aa: CASSTGLAGVDEQFF
CDR3nt: TGTGCCAGCAGCACGGGACTAGCGGGAGTGGATGAGCAGTTCTTC
abundance: few
v_gene: TRBV7-3
j_gene: TRBJ2-1
d_gene: TRBD2

CDR3aa: CASSSTSVLLSTDTQYF
CDR3nt: TGTGCCAGCAGTTCAACTTCCGTCTTATTAAGCACAGATACGCAGTATTTT
abundance: -
v_gene: TRBV28
j_gene: TRBJ2-3
d_gene: -

CDR3aa: CASSVGAENYGYTF
CDR3nt: TGTGCCAGCAGCGTAGGGGCTGAAAACTATGGCTACACCTTC
abundance: -
v_gene: TRBV9
j_gene: TRBJ1-2
d_gene: -

CDR3aa: CASWDRAMNTEAFF
CDR3nt: TGTGCCAGCTGGGACAGGGCTATGAACACTGAAGCTTTCTTT
abundance: few
v_gene: TRBV19
j_gene: TRBJ1-1
d_gene: TRBD1

CDR3aa: CASSQVQGARTEAFF
CDR3nt: TGCGCCAGCAGCCAAGTCCAGGGGGCGCGAACTGAAGCTTTCTTT
abundance: -
v_gene: TRBV4-3
j_gene: TRBJ1-1
d_gene: TRBD1

CDR3aa: CASSQLTGQETQYF
CDR3nt: TGTGCCAGCAGCCAACTTACAGGGCAAGAGACCCAGTACTTC
abundance: -
v_gene: TRBV14
j_gene: TRBJ2-5
d_gene: -

CDR3aa: CASSWALGASYGYTF
CDR3nt: TGTGCCAGCAGCTGGGCCCTTGGGGCTTCCTATGGCTACACCTTC
abundance: few
v_gene: TRBV5-4
j_gene: TRBJ1-2
d_gene: -

CDR3aa: CASSLRTGGQETQYF
CDR3nt: TGTGCCAGCAGCTTGCGGACAGGGGGGCAAGAGACCCAGTACTTC
abundance: -
v_gene: TRBV5-8
j_gene: TRBJ2-5
d_gene: TRBD1

CDR3aa: CASSLASSSGGTDTQYF
CDR3nt: TGCGCCAGCAGCTTGGCCAGTTCTAGCGGGGGCACAGATACGCAGTATTTT
abundance: -
v_gene: TRBV5-1
j_gene: TRBJ2-3
d_gene: TRBD2

CDR3aa: CASSPPGLAGKGNF
CDR3nt: TGTGCCAGCAGTCCCCCGGGACTAGCGGGGAAAGGGAACTTC
abundance: few
v_gene: TRBV28
j_gene: TRBJ2-5
d_gene: TRBD2

CDR3aa: CASSFTSGRAQLNIQYF
CDR3nt: TGTGCCAGCAGCTTCACTAGCGGGAGGGCCCAGTTGAACATTCAGTACTTC
abundance: few
v_gene: TRBV5-4
j_gene: TRBJ2-4
d_gene: TRBD2

CDR3aa: CASSDLLRVYEQYF
CDR3nt: TGTGCCAGCAGTGACCTCCTGAGGGTCTACGAGCAGTACTTC
abundance: few
v_gene: TRBV28
j_gene: TRBJ2-7
d_gene: -

CDR3aa: CASSLRAETQYF
CDR3nt: TGTGCCAGCAGTTTGAGGGCGGAGACCCAGTACTTC
abundance: few
v_gene: TRBV28
j_gene: TRBJ2-5
d_gene: -

CDR3aa: CASRRTAPNTGELFF
CDR3nt: TGTGCCAGTAGGAGGACAGCACCGAACACCGGGGAGCTGTTTTTT
abundance: few
v_gene: TRBV19
j_gene: TRBJ2-2
d_gene: -

CDR3aa: CASSVGGGQGYEQYF
CDR3nt: TGTGCCAGCAGCGTAGGCGGTGGACAGGGTTACGAGCAGTACTTC
abundance: -
v_gene: TRBV9
j_gene: TRBJ2-7
d_gene: TRBD1

CDR3aa: CAISGDRNTGELFF
CDR3nt: TGTGCCATCAGTGGGGACAGGAACACCGGGGAGCTGTTTTTT
abundance: few
v_gene: TRBV10-3
j_gene: TRBJ2-2
d_gene: TRBD1

CDR3aa: CASSFRDRGYDKNIQYF
CDR3nt: TGCGCCAGCAGCTTCCGGGACAGGGGCTATGACAAAAACATTCAGTACTTC
abundance: -
v_gene: TRBV5-1
j_gene: TRBJ2-4
d_gene: TRBD1

CDR3aa: CASSDAGNIQYF
CDR3nt: TGTGCCAGCAGTGACGCGGGAAACATTCAGTACTTC
abundance: -
v_gene: TRBV2
j_gene: TRBJ2-4
d_gene: -

CDR3aa: CAWSVQRRGNQPQHF
CDR3nt: TGTGCCTGGAGTGTACAGCGGAGAGGGAATCAGCCCCAGCATTTT
abundance: -
v_gene: TRBV30
j_gene: TRBJ1-5
d_gene: -

CDR3aa: CASSQKGTPLGTIYF
CDR3nt: TGCGCCAGCAGCCAGAAAGGGACACCCCTAGGCACCATATATTTT
abundance: -
v_gene: TRBV4-1
j_gene: TRBJ1-3
d_gene: -